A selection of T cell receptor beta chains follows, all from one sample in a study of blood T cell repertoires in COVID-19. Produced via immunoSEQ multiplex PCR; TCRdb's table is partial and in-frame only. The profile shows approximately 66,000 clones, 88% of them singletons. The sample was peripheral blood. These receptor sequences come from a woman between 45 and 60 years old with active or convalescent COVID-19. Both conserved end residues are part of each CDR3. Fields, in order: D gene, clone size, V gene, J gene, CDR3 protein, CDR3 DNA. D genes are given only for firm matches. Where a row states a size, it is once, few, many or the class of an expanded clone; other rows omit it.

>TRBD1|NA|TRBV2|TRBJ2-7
CASSEATGVSYEQYF
TGTGCCAGCAGTGAAGCAACAGGGGTCTCCTACGAGCAGTACTTC
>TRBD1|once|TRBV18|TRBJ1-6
CASSRDRNSPLHF
TGTGCCAGCTCGCGGGACAGAAATTCACCCCTCCACTTT
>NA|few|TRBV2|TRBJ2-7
CASSESVTGEQYF
TGTGCCAGCAGTGAGTCGGTTACCGGCGAGCAGTACTTC
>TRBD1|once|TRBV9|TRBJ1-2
CASKGDRGGGYTF
TGTGCCAGCAAGGGGGACAGGGGCGGTGGCTACACCTTC
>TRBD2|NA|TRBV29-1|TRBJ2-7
CSVEDSKEGGVSYEQYF
TGCAGCGTTGAAGATAGTAAGGAGGGAGGGGTCTCCTACGAGCAGTACTTC
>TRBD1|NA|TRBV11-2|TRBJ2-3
CASSLGRTGRWDTQYF
TGTGCCAGCAGCTTGGGTCGGACAGGTCGGTGGGATACGCAGTATTTT
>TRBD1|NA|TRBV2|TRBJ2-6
CASKTGTGAESGANVLTF
TGTGCCAGCAAAACCGGGACAGGGGCTGAATCTGGGGCCAACGTCCTGACTTTC
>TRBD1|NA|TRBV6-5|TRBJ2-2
CASSWDRNTGELFF
TGTGCCAGCAGTTGGGACAGAAACACCGGGGAGCTGTTTTTT
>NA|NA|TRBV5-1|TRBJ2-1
CASSLGASREQFF
TGCGCCAGCAGCTTGGGGGCTAGCCGTGAGCAGTTCTTC
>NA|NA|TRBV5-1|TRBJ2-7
CASSSERRTYEQYF
TGCGCCAGCAGCTCAGAACGGAGGACCTACGAGCAGTACTTC
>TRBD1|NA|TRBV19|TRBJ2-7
CASSGTAAYEQYF
TGTGCCAGTAGTGGGACAGCCGCCTACGAGCAGTACTTC
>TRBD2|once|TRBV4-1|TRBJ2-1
CASSLKEAGGSDEQFF
TGCGCCAGCAGCCTGAAGGAAGCGGGAGGGAGCGATGAGCAGTTCTTC
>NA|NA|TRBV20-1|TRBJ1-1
CSGRENTEAFF
TGCAGTGGGAGGGAGAACACTGAAGCTTTCTTT
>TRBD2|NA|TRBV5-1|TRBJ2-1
CASSLTAGGPLRGVNEQFF
TGCGCCAGCAGCTTGACAGCGGGAGGTCCTCTTCGAGGAGTCAATGAGCAGTTCTTC
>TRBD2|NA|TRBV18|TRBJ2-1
CASSPGTSGFYNEQFF
TGTGCCAGCTCACCAGGGACTAGCGGGTTCTACAATGAGCAGTTCTTC
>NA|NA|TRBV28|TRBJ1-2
CASKSGEKYGYTF
TGTGCCAGCAAATCAGGGGAGAAGTATGGCTACACCTTC
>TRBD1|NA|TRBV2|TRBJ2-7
CASRGQGGSYEQYF
TGTGCCAGCAGGGGACAGGGGGGTTCCTACGAGCAGTACTTC
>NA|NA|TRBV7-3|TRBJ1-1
CASSLDTNTEAFF
TGTGCCAGCAGCTTAGACACGAACACTGAAGCTTTCTTT
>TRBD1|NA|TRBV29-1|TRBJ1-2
CSVESFFSGTGDNYGYTF
TGCAGCGTCGAAAGCTTTTTTTCCGGGACAGGCGATAACTATGGCTACACCTTC
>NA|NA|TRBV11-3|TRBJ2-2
CASSLDRVGSGTGELFF
TGTGCCAGCAGCTTAGATCGAGTCGGGAGCGGAACCGGGGAGCTGTTTTTT
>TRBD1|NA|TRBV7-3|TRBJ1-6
CASSLSSGTGDNSPLHF
TGTGCCAGCAGCTTATCTTCCGGGACAGGGGATAATTCACCCCTCCACTTT
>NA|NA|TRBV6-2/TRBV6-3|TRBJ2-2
CASSTPLTGEHTGELFF
TGTGCCAGCAGCACCCCTTTGACGGGGGAGCACACCGGGGAGCTGTTTTTT
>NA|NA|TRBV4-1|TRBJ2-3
CASSQKYISTDTQYF
TGCGCCAGCAGCCAAAAGTACATCAGCACAGATACGCAGTATTTT
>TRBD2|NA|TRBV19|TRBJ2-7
CASSLGLAGASYEQYF
TGTGCCAGTAGTCTCGGACTAGCGGGAGCTTCCTACGAGCAGTACTTC
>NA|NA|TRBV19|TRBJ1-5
CASINREVGNQPQHF
TGTGCCAGTATCAACCGGGAGGTAGGCAATCAGCCCCAGCATTTT
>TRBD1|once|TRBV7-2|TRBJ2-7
CASSSRQGWNEQYF
TGTGCCAGCAGCTCCCGACAGGGGTGGAACGAGCAGTACTTC
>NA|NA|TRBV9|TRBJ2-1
CASSGGGSSYNEQFF
TGTGCCAGCTCAGGGGGCGGGAGCTCCTACAATGAGCAGTTCTTC
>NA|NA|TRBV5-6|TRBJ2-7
CASSLGLAADEQYF
TGTGCCAGCAGCTTGGGGTTAGCTGCAGACGAGCAGTACTTC